This entry lists 8 T cell receptor beta chains sequenced from one sample in a study of blood T cell repertoires in COVID-19. Libraries were prepared by immunoSEQ multiplex PCR; TCRdb keeps only in-frame clonotypes and omits some of them. This sample has under 450,000 clones, with about 80% found just once. The sequencing input was peripheral blood. The receptor set was obtained from a human donor with acute or convalescent COVID-19. The donor label of this sample is uncertain.

The gene calls are TRBV11-2 and TRBJ1-1; no firm D call. Trimming cost V 5 bases and J 4 bases, with 14 bases left between them. The CDR3 totals 14 residues. Germline V lookup: CDR1 SGHAT, CDR2 FQNNGV. In DNA form, the CDR3 reads TGTGCCAGCAGCCTAGGACCAGGAGGCACTGAAGCTTTCTTT. It codes for CASSLGPGGTEAFF.

The rearrangement joins TRBV6-5 to TRBJ2-1; D uncertain. Germline CDR1 and CDR2: MNHEY and SVGAGI. V was trimmed by 0 bases and J by 10 bases, leaving 10 bases between them. There are 13 residues in the CDR3. The CDR3 region has the DNA TGTGCCAGCAGTTACTCACGCGGTTTGGAGCAGTTCTTC. It translates to CASSYSRGLEQFF.

V usage is TRBV10-3 and J usage is TRBJ1-1; D gene ambiguous. V shed 2 bases and J shed 4 bases, with 11 bases lying between them. The germline V gene encodes CDR1 ENHRY and CDR2 SYGVKD. CDR3 length: 14 residues. The CDR3 DNA follows: TGTGCCATCAGTGAGATCCAACTGATCACTGAAGCTTTCTTT. This encodes CAISEIQLITEAFF.

The chain links TRBV15 to TRBJ1-2; weak D call: TRBD1 (5 bases). The CDR3 length is 13 residues. Deletions cut 3 bases from V and 8 bases from J, with 13 bases between. Germline assignment: CDR1 LNHNV and CDR2 YYDKDF (reference sequence). The CDR3 protein is CATSSTRSGGYTF. CDR3 coding DNA: TGTGCCACCAGCAGTACTCGGTCAGGGGGCTACACCTTC.

The J gene is TRBJ2-1, the V gene TRBV7-9; D not certain. V was cut by 5 bases and J by 4 bases, with 15 bases left in between. The CDR3 is 15 amino acids. Germline V gene data show CDR1 as SEHNR and CDR2 as FQNEAQ (reference sequence). CDR3 nucleotide sequence: TGTGCCAGCAGCCCCCGTTTGCAGAAATACAATGAGCAGTTCTTC. The encoded protein is CASSPRLQKYNEQFF. Full variable domain (outside the CDR3, taken from reference TRBV7-9 and TRBJ2-1): DTGVSQNPRHKITKRGQNVTFRCDPISEHNRLYWYRQTLGQGPEFLTYFQNEAQLEKSRLLSDRFSAERPKGSFSTLEIQRTEQGDSAMYLCASSPRLQKYNEQFFGPGTRLTVL.

J is TRBJ1-2 and V is TRBV5-1; the match to TRBD1 covers 7 bases. Trimming at V came to 4 bases and at J to 6 bases, leaving 6 bases not matched to a gene. The CDR3 has 13 amino acids. Germline CDR1 is SGHRS and CDR2 is YFSETQ. In DNA, the CDR3 is TGCGCCAGCAGCCAACAGGGGATTGATGGCTACACCTTC. Protein: CASSQQGIDGYTF.

J is TRBJ2-7 and V is TRBV5-5; maybe TRBD1 (6 bases). Deletions cut 3 bases from V and 2 bases from J, with 9 bases between. From germline, CDR1 is SGHKS and CDR2 YYEKEE (reference sequence). The CDR3 totals 13 residues. The CDR3 DNA follows: TGTGCCAGCAGCTGGACAGTTGCCTACGAGCAGTACTTC. This codes for CASSWTVAYEQYF.

The chain couples TRBV6-5 to TRBJ1-3; no clear D gene. The CDR3 covers 13 residues. Per germline, CDR1 MNHEY and CDR2 SVGAGI. V lost 10 bases and J lost 3, with 13 bases in between. This CDR3 is CATRITGGNTIYF. The CDR3, as DNA: TGTGCCACCAGAATTACCGGTGGAAACACCATATATTTT.